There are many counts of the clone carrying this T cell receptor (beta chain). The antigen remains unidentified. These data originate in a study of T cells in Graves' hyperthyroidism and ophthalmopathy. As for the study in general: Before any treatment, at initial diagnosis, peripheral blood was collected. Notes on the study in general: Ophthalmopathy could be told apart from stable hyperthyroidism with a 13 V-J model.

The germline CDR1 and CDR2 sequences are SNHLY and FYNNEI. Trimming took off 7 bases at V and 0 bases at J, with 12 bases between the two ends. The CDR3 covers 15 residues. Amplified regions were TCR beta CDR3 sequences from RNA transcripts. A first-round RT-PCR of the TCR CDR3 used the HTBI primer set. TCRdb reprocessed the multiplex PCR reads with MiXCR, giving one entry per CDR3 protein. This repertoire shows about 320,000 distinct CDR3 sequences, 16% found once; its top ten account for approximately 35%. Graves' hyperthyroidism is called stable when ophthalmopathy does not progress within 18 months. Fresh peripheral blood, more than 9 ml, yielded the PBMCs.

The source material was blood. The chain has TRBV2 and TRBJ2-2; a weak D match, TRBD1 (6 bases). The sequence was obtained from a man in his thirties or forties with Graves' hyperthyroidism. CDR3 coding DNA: TGTGCCAGCACGGTAGGGACAACGAACACCGGGGAGCTGTTTTTT. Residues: CASTVGTTNTGELFF.